Below, 2 T cell receptor beta chains from the same sample are listed, as sequenced in a study of CD8 T cells in ankylosing spondylitis. Their target antigens are unknown. Study-wide points: Seemingly characteristic of ankylosing spondylitis blood was a TCR beta motif consisting of about 8 highly homologous variants.

MiXCR, applied by TCRdb to the 5' RACE reads, yields one record per CDR3 protein. The sample records about 840,000 distinct CDR3 sequences, approximately 12% being singletons. Material for sequencing was blood, either unsorted or a sorted T cell fraction (not recorded which). These receptors all stem from a male donor with ankylosing spondylitis.

A remark on this clonotype: Germline and junction disagree at one end, which may indicate a read error. The rearrangement uses TRBV5-1 and TRBJ2-7; D is perhaps TRBD1 (5 bases). The germline CDR1 and CDR2 sequences are SGHRS and YFSETQ. This CDR3 has 12 residues. In nucleotides, the CDR3 is TGCGCCAGCAGCAGGGGTCAGTACGAGCAGTGCTTC. Translation gives CASSRGQYEQCF.

Many counts were recorded for this clonotype. V and J are TRBV11-2 and TRBJ1-2; D is ambiguous. V was pared by 1 base and J by 4 bases, with 7 bases between. The germline V gene has CDR1 SGHAT and CDR2 FQNNGV. The length of the CDR3 is 13 residues. The CDR3 DNA follows: TGTGCCAGCAGCTTAGGAGGGTTCTATGGCTACACCTTC. Amino acid sequence: CASSLGGFYGYTF.